This TCR beta chain comes out of a study of early T cells in non-severe SARS-CoV-2 infection. On the study more broadly: The input, bulk RNA from unsorted whole blood, was sequenced, and chains were unpaired.

Findings of the study overall: Anti-spike CD8 responses were favored in VDJdb matching, and private and CD4 specificities were missed.

Attachment of unique molecular identifiers was made to individual cDNA molecules. TCRdb ran MiXCR on the 5' RACE reads and lists one entry per CDR3 protein. The sample has roughly 120,000 distinct CDR3 sequences, more than 12% seen once. V trimming: 3 bases; J trimming: 8 bases; junction bases outside the gene matches: 18. The CDR3 runs 20 residues. In this sample, this clonotype turned up a few times. The antigen is undetermined. The sample was whole blood. The sequence was obtained from an adult who was a healthcare worker with PCR-confirmed SARS-CoV-2 infection or an uninfected control (not recorded which). The J gene is TRBJ2-1, the V gene TRBV12-3 or TRBV12-4; 14 positions match TRBD2. CDR3 sequence (DNA): TGTGCCAGCAGTTTCTCCCCCTTGACTAGCGGGGGGGCCGTTTGGCATGAGCAGTTCTTC. Translation gives CASSFSPLTSGGAVWHEQFF.